This is a list of T cell receptor beta chains from one sample in a study of naive and memory T cell subsets. TCRdb ran MiXCR on the UMI-ligation and nested PCR reads and lists one entry per CDR3 protein. Of approximately 140,000 distinct CDR3 sequences listed, 20% to 25% were seen once; the top ten hold roughly 0.1%. What was sequenced was naive CD4+ T cells from blood. The receptors originated from a human donor in good health. CDR3s include the opening cysteine and the closing phenylalanine or tryptophan. A D gene is named only where the DNA matches it firmly. The size of a clone is reported for some rows only, either as once, few or many, or as a class for expanded clones.

V gene: TRBV18
J gene: TRBJ2-3
D gene: TRBD1
clone size: few
CDR3 DNA: TGTGCCAGCTCCGTGACAGGGTCAACGGATACGCAGTATTTT
CDR3 protein: CASSVTGSTDTQYF

V gene: TRBV27
J gene: TRBJ2-1
D gene: TRBD2
clone size: once
CDR3 DNA: TGTGCCAGCAGTTTATGGAGCGGGAGCTCCTACAATAAGCAGTTCTTC
CDR3 protein: CASSLWSGSSYNKQFF

V gene: TRBV29-1
J gene: TRBJ2-1
D gene: -
clone size: many
CDR3 DNA: TGCAGCGTTAGAACGAGGGGCTCCTACAATGAGCAGTTCTTC
CDR3 protein: CSVRTRGSYNEQFF

V gene: TRBV4-3
J gene: TRBJ1-1
D gene: TRBD1
clone size: few
CDR3 DNA: TGCGCCAGCAGCCAAAAGGGGACAGGGAGATTGAACACTGAAGCTTTCTTT
CDR3 protein: CASSQKGTGRLNTEAFF

V gene: TRBV7-9
J gene: TRBJ1-1
D gene: -
clone size: -
CDR3 DNA: TGTGCCAGCAGCTTAGCAGGACAGAACACTGAAGCTTTCTTT
CDR3 protein: CASSLAGQNTEAFF

V gene: TRBV29-1
J gene: TRBJ2-1
D gene: -
clone size: -
CDR3 DNA: TGCAGCGCCCACAATACCTCCGGGCTCGGTTGGGCTCAGCACCTCTACAATGAGCAGTTCTTC
CDR3 protein: CSAHNTSGLGWAQHLYNEQFF

V gene: TRBV2
J gene: TRBJ1-2
D gene: TRBD1
clone size: -
CDR3 DNA: TGTGCCAGCAGACTCCGCGGAGGGGGCGCGGCTGGCTACACCTTC
CDR3 protein: CASRLRGGGAAGYTF

V gene: TRBV12-5
J gene: TRBJ2-5
D gene: TRBD2
clone size: few
CDR3 DNA: TGTGCTAGTGCCGGGACTAGGGCGGAGACCCAGTACTTC
CDR3 protein: CASAGTRAETQYF

V gene: TRBV7-9
J gene: TRBJ2-1
D gene: -
clone size: -
CDR3 DNA: TGTGCCAGCAGCAGAGGAGGGACTCCGTGGGAGCAGTTCTTC
CDR3 protein: CASSRGGTPWEQFF

V gene: TRBV5-5
J gene: TRBJ2-1
D gene: -
clone size: many
CDR3 DNA: TGTGCCAGCAGCCCGAGGACTACCTCGGGTGAGCAGTTCTTC
CDR3 protein: CASSPRTTSGEQFF

V gene: TRBV29-1
J gene: TRBJ2-3
D gene: -
clone size: many
CDR3 DNA: TGCAGCGGGAGACATTCCACAGATACGCAGTATTTT
CDR3 protein: CSGRHSTDTQYF

V gene: TRBV28
J gene: TRBJ1-3
D gene: -
clone size: few
CDR3 DNA: TGTGCCAGCAGTCCTTCCAGCTCTGGAAACACCATATATTTT
CDR3 protein: CASSPSSSGNTIYF

V gene: TRBV12-3/TRBV12-4
J gene: TRBJ2-7
D gene: -
clone size: -
CDR3 DNA: TGTGCCAGCAGTTTATCCGGAGCCTCCTACGAGCAGTACTTC
CDR3 protein: CASSLSGASYEQYF

V gene: TRBV6-1
J gene: TRBJ1-1
D gene: -
clone size: -
CDR3 DNA: TGTGCCAGCAGCCGCAGGGAGGAAGATACTGAAGCTTTCTTT
CDR3 protein: CASSRREEDTEAFF

V gene: TRBV3-1
J gene: TRBJ2-5
D gene: TRBD2
clone size: -
CDR3 DNA: TGTGCCAGCAGCCAAGTAGGAGTGATTAGCGGGCAAGAGACCCAGTACTTC
CDR3 protein: CASSQVGVISGQETQYF

V gene: TRBV12-3/TRBV12-4
J gene: TRBJ2-3
D gene: TRBD2
clone size: -
CDR3 DNA: TGTGCCAGCAGTTTTATGTTGAGCGGGGGCACAGATACGCAGTATTTT
CDR3 protein: CASSFMLSGGTDTQYF

V gene: TRBV7-2
J gene: TRBJ2-7
D gene: TRBD2
clone size: few
CDR3 DNA: TGTGCCAGCAGCTTAGTACTAGCGGTCTCCTACGAGCAGTACTTC
CDR3 protein: CASSLVLAVSYEQYF

V gene: TRBV28
J gene: TRBJ1-6
D gene: TRBD1
clone size: few
CDR3 DNA: TGTGCCGGGGGGACAGCCAATTCACCCCTCCACTTT
CDR3 protein: CAGGTANSPLHF

V gene: TRBV2
J gene: TRBJ2-1
D gene: TRBD1
clone size: -
CDR3 DNA: TGTGCCAGCAGTGAACAGGGGGTGAATGAGCAGTTCTTC
CDR3 protein: CASSEQGVNEQFF

V gene: TRBV29-1
J gene: TRBJ1-1
D gene: -
clone size: -
CDR3 DNA: TGCAGCGTTGCTAGGGTGAACACTGAAGCTTTCTTT
CDR3 protein: CSVARVNTEAFF

V gene: TRBV10-2
J gene: TRBJ2-2
D gene: -
clone size: -
CDR3 DNA: TGCGCCAGCAGGGACCAGAAAAAGAACACCGGGGAGCTGTTTTTT
CDR3 protein: CASRDQKKNTGELFF

V gene: TRBV30
J gene: TRBJ2-7
D gene: TRBD1
clone size: -
CDR3 DNA: TGTGCCTGGAGTCCTGGACAGGGGTTCTACGAGCAGTACTTC
CDR3 protein: CAWSPGQGFYEQYF

V gene: TRBV3-1
J gene: TRBJ2-1
D gene: TRBD2
clone size: few
CDR3 DNA: TGTGCCAGCAGCCATGGACTAGCGGCACCGTTCTTC
CDR3 protein: CASSHGLAAPFF

V gene: TRBV29-1
J gene: TRBJ2-5
D gene: TRBD1
clone size: few
CDR3 DNA: TGCAGCACATACAGGGGTGGAGAGACCCAGTACTTC
CDR3 protein: CSTYRGGETQYF